The 19 T cell receptor beta chains below were found in one sample sequenced in a study of T cells in Graves' hyperthyroidism and ophthalmopathy. TCR beta CDR3 sequences were amplified from RNA transcripts. The TCR CDR3 was amplified in a first-round RT-PCR using the HTBI primer set. Each CDR3 protein is one row after TCRdb ran MiXCR on the multiplex PCR reads. The sample yields about 700,000 distinct CDR3 sequences, 11% to 15% seen once. Specimen: blood. Receptor source: a woman aged 18-35 years with Graves' hyperthyroidism.

The CDR3 region is CASSLWQSNQPQHF. As DNA, the CDR3 is TGTGCCAGCAGCTTGTGGCAGAGCAATCAGCCCCAGCATTTT. The rearrangement links TRBV5-8 to TRBJ1-5; D gene uncertain. The germline CDR1 and CDR2 sequences are SGHTS and YDEGEE. V was clipped by 1 base and J by 1 base, with 6 bases between them. The CDR3 has 14 residues.

This chain connects TRBV25-1 to TRBJ1-1, with a possible D match to TRBD1 (5 bases). Trimming cost V 1 base and J 3 bases, with 12 bases left between them. CDR1 is MGHDK and CDR2 is SYGVNS in the germline V gene. This CDR3 is built from 15 residues. This CDR3 reads CASSEWGDGDTEAFF. The CDR3 nucleotides are TGTGCCAGCAGTGAATGGGGGGACGGGGACACTGAAGCTTTCTTT.

Only a few counts were recorded for this clonotype. Here the CDR3 reads CASSPTGKGEKLFF. The CDR3 DNA sequence: TGTGCCAGCAGCCCGACAGGAAAGGGGGAAAAACTGTTTTTT. The V call is TRBV7-9, the J call TRBJ1-4; possible D gene TRBD1, 6 bases. V lost 5 bases and J lost 8, with 15 bases in between. Germline V lookup: CDR1 SEHNR, CDR2 FQNEAQ (reference sequence). CDR3 length: 14 amino acids.

V and J are TRBV19 and TRBJ2-3; D ambiguous. This CDR3 contains 14 residues. Germline V gene data show CDR1 as LNHDA and CDR2 as SQIVND (reference sequence). V gave up 1 base and J gave up 0 bases, with 5 bases separating them. The DNA of the CDR3 is TGTGCCAGTAGTATAGGGCATAGCACAGATACGCAGTATTTT. Residues: CASSIGHSTDTQYF.

This clonotype appeared a few times. The CDR3 spells CASSSNPGVGTDTQYF. CDR3 nucleotides: TGCGCCAGCAGCTCTAATCCAGGGGTTGGCACAGATACGCAGTATTTT. The chain recombines TRBV5-1 with TRBJ2-3, with D possibly TRBD1 on 6 matching bases. Trimming removed 3 bases at V and 1 base at J, with 15 bases between. Germline lookup yields CDR1 SGHRS and CDR2 YFSETQ. CDR3 size: 16 residues.

This chain uses TRBV20-1 with TRBJ2-7; the D is unclear. This CDR3 is 16 amino acids long. From germline, CDR1 is DFQATT and CDR2 SNEGSKA (reference sequence). Trimming removed 0 bases at V and 4 bases at J, with 19 bases between. CDR3 in DNA: TGCAGTGCTAGAGATTTCTTTGCCAGCGTACCTTACGAGCAGTACTTC. This encodes CSARDFFASVPYEQYF.

This clonotype was picked up many times. The chain combines TRBV20-1 with TRBJ2-7; 10 bases agree with TRBD2. The CDR3 totals 14 residues. Germline loops: CDR1 DFQATT, CDR2 SNEGSKA (reference sequence). The V gene end was trimmed by 6 bases and the J gene end by 2 bases; junction bases not matched to a gene: 7. The CDR3 DNA reads TGCAGTGCCACCCGACTAGCGGGCCCCTACGAGCAGTACTTC. This codes for CSATRLAGPYEQYF.

This rearrangement joins TRBV10-3 to TRBJ2-1; D gene unclear. Germline-derived CDR1 and CDR2 are ENHRY and SYGVKD. The CDR3 has 19 amino acids. Trimming cost V 2 bases and J 0 bases, with 20 bases left between them. The CDR3 sequence is CAISETALMEANSYNEQFF. For the CDR3, the DNA is TGTGCCATCAGTGAGACAGCCCTTATGGAAGCGAACTCCTACAATGAGCAGTTCTTC.

This clonotype was recorded many times. This chain's CDR3 is CASRRPRGRAYGYTF. The CDR3 nucleotides are TGTGCCAGCAGGCGCCCGCGGGGACGGGCCTATGGCTACACCTTC. The V and J genes are TRBV28 and TRBJ1-2, with D tentatively TRBD1 (5 bases). The CDR3 loop spans 15 amino acids. Trimming removed 6 bases from V and 4 bases from J, with 18 bases in between. Germline V lookup: CDR1 MDHEN, CDR2 SYDVKM.

The gene calls are TRBV13 and TRBJ2-1; 10 bases match TRBD2. Trimming took 7 bases from V and 6 from J; bases not matched to a gene: 3. Germline CDR1 reads PRHDT; CDR2 reads FYEKMQ (reference sequence). The CDR3 runs to 13 residues. Written as DNA, the CDR3 is TGTGCCAGCAAGCGGGAGGGCCCCAATGAGCAGTTCTTC. Its protein product is CASKREGPNEQFF.

This clonotype came up a few times. This chain uses TRBV7-9 with TRBJ2-3, with a possible D match to TRBD1 (6 bases). Germline V gene lookup returns CDR1 SEHNR and CDR2 FQNEAQ (reference sequence). This CDR3 spans 15 amino acids. The CDR3 here is CATRGGSSGTDTQYF. The CDR3, as DNA: TGTGCTACTCGAGGGGGATCTTCGGGGACAGATACGCAGTATTTT.

This clonotype has a count of ten or more. The V and J genes are TRBV12-3 or TRBV12-4 and TRBJ1-2; tentatively, D is TRBD1 (6 bases). V lost 6 bases and J 8 bases, leaving 16 bases between the germline ends. This CDR3 contains 13 residues. CDR3 sequence reads: CASSIGQRGGYTF. The CDR3 DNA follows: TGTGCCAGCAGCATAGGACAGAGGGGCGGCTACACCTTC.

This clonotype was counted ten times or more. V usage is TRBV9 and J usage is TRBJ2-5, with 10 bases identical to TRBD2. The CDR3 loop spans 16 amino acids. The V segment lost 4 bases and the J segment 2 bases; nucleotides outside the gene matches: 8. The germline CDR1 and CDR2 sequences are SGDLS and YYNGEE. CDR3 sequence reads: CASSTWTSGEQETQYF. CDR3 sequence (DNA): TGTGCCAGCAGCACCTGGACTAGCGGAGAGCAAGAGACCCAGTACTTC.

This clonotype was seen at least ten times. This chain links TRBV20-1 with TRBJ2-7, with a possible D match to TRBD2 (6 bases). Germline lookup yields CDR1 DFQATT and CDR2 SNEGSKA (reference sequence). The V and J ends lost 5 bases and 2 bases respectively, with 13 bases between them. The CDR3 covers 13 residues. CDR3 DNA sequence: TGCAGTGCTGCCGCCGGGAGTACCTACGAGCAGTACTTC. Its translation is CSAAAGSTYEQYF.

Ten or more counts support this clonotype. The chain joins TRBV20-1 to TRBJ2-1; 7 bases match TRBD2. This CDR3 comprises 15 residues. J was trimmed by 4 bases and V by 0 bases; bases with no gene match: 6. Germline CDR1 is DFQATT and CDR2 is SNEGSKA (reference sequence). The CDR3 nucleotides read TGCAGTGCTAGAGATGACGCTAGCGGTTACAATGAGCAGTTCTTC. Amino acid sequence: CSARDDASGYNEQFF.

In its sample, this clonotype was seen many times. The chain carries TRBV12-5 and TRBJ2-3; the match to TRBD2 covers 10 bases. Germline CDR1 reads LGHNT; CDR2 reads FRNRAP. With V trimmed by 1 base and J by 5 bases, 9 bases remained unmatched. The length of the CDR3 is 17 residues. CDR3 DNA sequence: TGTGCTAGTGGTTTGGGCCAACTAGCGGGACTTGGAGATACGCAGTATTTT. Encoded protein: CASGLGQLAGLGDTQYF.

The chain joins TRBV4-2 to TRBJ2-1; 7 bases map to TRBD1. This CDR3 has 15 amino acids. After removal of 2 bases from V and 2 bases from J, the junction contained 3 bases not matched to a gene. CDR1 is LGHNA, CDR2 YNFKEQ, per germline. The CDR3: CASSQLGTAYNEQFF. CDR3 coding DNA: TGTGCCAGCAGCCAATTAGGGACAGCCTACAATGAGCAGTTCTTC.

This chain joins TRBV28 and TRBJ2-3, with D uncertain. The CDR3 covers 13 residues. CDR1 and CDR2 from the germline V gene are MDHEN and SYDVKM. With 3 bases removed from V and 6 bases from J, the gap between germline ends came to 10 bases. The CDR3: CASSFGVKDTQYF. CDR3 in DNA: TGTGCCAGCAGTTTTGGGGTGAAGGATACGCAGTATTTT.

The rearrangement joins TRBV30 to TRBJ2-7, with D possibly TRBD1 on 6 matching bases. Germline V gene lookup returns CDR1 GTSNPN and CDR2 SVGIG (reference sequence). The germline V and J ends were trimmed by 1 base and 6 bases, with 10 bases remaining between them. This CDR3 has 12 residues. Here the CDR3 DNA reads TGTGCCTGGAGTGATACAGGGCTCGAGCAGTACTTC. It yields the protein CAWSDTGLEQYF.